The sample holds a few counts of the clone carrying this T cell receptor beta chain. Its antigen is as yet unknown. This specimen comes from a study of vaccination and CD4 T cells after COVID-19. Points from the study as a whole: Convalescent patients gained a median approximately 88% of their reactive clones only post-vaccination.

Oncomine TCR Beta short-read sequencing was applied to DNA from cultured CD4+ T cells. TCRdb re-derived calls from the PCR reads in MiXCR, one entry per CDR3 protein. The sample contains approximately 24,000 distinct CDR3 sequences, over 60% of which appear only once. The germline V gene has CDR1 DFQATT and CDR2 SNEGSKA (reference sequence). Unmatched junction bases numbered 9, after V lost 6 bases and J lost 2 bases. The CDR3 sequence is 14 residues long. The treatment was: roughly nine-day PBMC culture with coronavirus spike peptide pools or control peptides (ViraFEST assay). ViraFEST sequenced TCRs after peptide-pool expansion of antigen-specific T cells. With fresh IL-2 medium, half the medium was replaced on days 3 and 7.

The chain employs TRBV20-1 and TRBJ2-5, with 7 bases that match TRBD1. Sequenced material: CD4+ T cells from blood, cultured in vitro. The source of this sequence is a human donor who had recovered from COVID-19. The DNA for the CDR3 is TGCAGTGCCACCACGACAGGGTCACAAGAGACCCAGTACTTC. It codes for CSATTTGSQETQYF.